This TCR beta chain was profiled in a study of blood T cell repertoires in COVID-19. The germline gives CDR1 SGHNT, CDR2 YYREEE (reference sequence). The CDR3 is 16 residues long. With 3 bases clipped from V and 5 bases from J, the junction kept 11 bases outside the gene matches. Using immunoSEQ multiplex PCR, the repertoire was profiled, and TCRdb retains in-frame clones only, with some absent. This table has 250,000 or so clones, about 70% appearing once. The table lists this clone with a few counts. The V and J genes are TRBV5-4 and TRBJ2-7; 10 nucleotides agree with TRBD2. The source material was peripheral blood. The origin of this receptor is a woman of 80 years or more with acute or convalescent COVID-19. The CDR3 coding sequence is TGTGCCAGCAGCTCCGGGACTAGCGTGCAGGGTGACGAGCAGTACTTC. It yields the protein CASSSGTSVQGDEQYF. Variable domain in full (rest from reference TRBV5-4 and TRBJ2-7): ETGVTQSPTHLIKTRGQQVTLRCSSQSGHNTVSWYQQALGQGPQFIFQYYREEENGRGNFPPRFSGLQFPNYSSELNVNALELDDSALYLCASSSGTSVQGDEQYFGPGTRLTVT.